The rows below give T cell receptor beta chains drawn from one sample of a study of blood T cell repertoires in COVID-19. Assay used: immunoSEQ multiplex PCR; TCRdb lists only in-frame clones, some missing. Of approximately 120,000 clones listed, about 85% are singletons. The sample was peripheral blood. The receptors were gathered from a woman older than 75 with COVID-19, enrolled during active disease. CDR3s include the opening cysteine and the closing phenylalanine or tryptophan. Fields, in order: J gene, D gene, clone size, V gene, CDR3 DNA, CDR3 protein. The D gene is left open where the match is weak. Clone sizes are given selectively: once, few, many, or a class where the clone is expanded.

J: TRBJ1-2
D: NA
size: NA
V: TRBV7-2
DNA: TGTGCCAGCAGAAACCCAGGGTCAGGAGGCTACACCTTC
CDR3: CASRNPGSGGYTF

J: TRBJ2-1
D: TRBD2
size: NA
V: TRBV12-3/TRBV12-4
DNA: TGTGCCAGCACGGGACTAGCGGGAGATGAGCAGTTCTTC
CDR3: CASTGLAGDEQFF

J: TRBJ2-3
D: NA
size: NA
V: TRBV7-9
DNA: TGTGCCAGCAGCTTTCCAGCGGGTAACACAGATACGCAGTATTTT
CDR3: CASSFPAGNTDTQYF

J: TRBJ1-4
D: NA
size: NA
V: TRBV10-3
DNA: TGTGCCATCAGTGAGTCGATGGGCAACACTAATGAAAAACTGTTTTTT
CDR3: CAISESMGNTNEKLFF

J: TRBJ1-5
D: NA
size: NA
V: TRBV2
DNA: TGTGCCAGCAGTTTCAGTTCACCTCCGAATCAGCCCCAGCATTTT
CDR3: CASSFSSPPNQPQHF

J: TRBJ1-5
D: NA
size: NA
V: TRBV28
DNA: TGTGCCAGCAGAAGGGGGGGGAATCAGCCCCAGCATTTT
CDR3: CASRRGGNQPQHF

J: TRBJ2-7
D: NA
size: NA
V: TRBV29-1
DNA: TGCAGCGCCCGGACAGCGACCTACGAGCAGTACTTC
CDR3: CSARTATYEQYF

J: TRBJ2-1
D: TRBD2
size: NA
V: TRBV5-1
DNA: TGCGCCAGCAGCTCGGACCTAGCGGGGGCCTACAATGAGCAGTTCTTC
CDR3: CASSSDLAGAYNEQFF

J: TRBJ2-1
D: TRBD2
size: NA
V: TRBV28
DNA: TGTGCCAGCAGTTCACTAGCGGGAAAGCCCAATGAGCAGTTCTTC
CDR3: CASSSLAGKPNEQFF

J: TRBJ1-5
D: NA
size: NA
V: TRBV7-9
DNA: TGTGCCAGCAGCTTAGTCGCGGGAGCCCAGCATTTT
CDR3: CASSLVAGAQHF

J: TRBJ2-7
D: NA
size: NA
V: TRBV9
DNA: TGTGCCAGCAGCGTAGGAGCCGACAGGCTAGGCGAGCAGTACTTC
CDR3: CASSVGADRLGEQYF

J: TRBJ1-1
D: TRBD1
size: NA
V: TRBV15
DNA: TGTGCCACCAGCACCTTAGGACAGGGCAACACTGAAGCTTTCTTT
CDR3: CATSTLGQGNTEAFF

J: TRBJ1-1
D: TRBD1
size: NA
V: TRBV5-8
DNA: TGTGCCAGCAGCTCCGGGACAGGGGGCTTCGCTGAAGCTTTCTTT
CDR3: CASSSGTGGFAEAFF

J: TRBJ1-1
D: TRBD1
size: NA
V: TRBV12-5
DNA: TGTGCTAGTGGTTTGGCCCTAACAGGGGGAGCTTTCTTT
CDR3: CASGLALTGGAFF

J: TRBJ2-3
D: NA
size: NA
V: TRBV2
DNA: TGTGCCAGCAGTGCAGGCGCAGTTAGCACAGATACGCAGTATTTT
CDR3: CASSAGAVSTDTQYF

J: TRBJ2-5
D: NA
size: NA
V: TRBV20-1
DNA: TGCAGTGCTACTGTGGAGACCCAGTACTTC
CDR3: CSATVETQYF

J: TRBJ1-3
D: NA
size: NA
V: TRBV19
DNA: TGTGCCAGTAGTCCCCCTTTCTCTGGAAACACCATATATTTT
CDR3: CASSPPFSGNTIYF

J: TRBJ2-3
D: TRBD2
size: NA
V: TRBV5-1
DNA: TGCGCCAGCAGCTCAACCATACTAGCGGGAGGCCTAGATACGCAGTATTTT
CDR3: CASSSTILAGGLDTQYF

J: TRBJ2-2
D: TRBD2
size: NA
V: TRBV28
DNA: TGTGCCAGCAGTTTATGGGCCGGGACTAGGGACACCGGGGAGCTGTTTTTT
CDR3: CASSLWAGTRDTGELFF

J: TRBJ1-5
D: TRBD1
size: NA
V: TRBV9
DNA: TGTGCCAGCAGCCTTACAGGGGGCCAGCCCCAGCATTTT
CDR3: CASSLTGGQPQHF

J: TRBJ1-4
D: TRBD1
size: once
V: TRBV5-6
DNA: TGTGCCAGCAGCTTGGACCGTCGGCCAGGGGGCAATGAAAAACTGTTTTTT
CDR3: CASSLDRRPGGNEKLFF

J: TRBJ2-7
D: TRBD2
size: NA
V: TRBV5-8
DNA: TGTGCCAGCAGCTTAATGGCGGGAGGGCCAGACGAGCAGTACTTC
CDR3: CASSLMAGGPDEQYF

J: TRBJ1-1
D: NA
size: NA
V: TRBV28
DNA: TGTGCCAGCAGTTTACTGCAGGGCACGAACACTGAAGCTTTCTTT
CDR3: CASSLLQGTNTEAFF

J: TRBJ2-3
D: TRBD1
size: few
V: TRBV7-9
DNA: TGTGCCAGCATCCAACAGGGGTTGAGCACAGATACGCAGTATTTT
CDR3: CASIQQGLSTDTQYF

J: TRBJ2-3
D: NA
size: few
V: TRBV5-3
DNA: TGTGCCAGAAGCGGATGCCGGGACTCCGATCGCACAGATACGCAGTATTTT
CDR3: CARSGCRDSDRTDTQYF

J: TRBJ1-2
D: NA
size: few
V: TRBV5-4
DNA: TGTGCCAGCAGCTTGGAAGAGGGCGTCTATGGCTACACCTTC
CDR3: CASSLEEGVYGYTF

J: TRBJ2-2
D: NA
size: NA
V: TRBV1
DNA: TGCACCAGCAGCCAAGACCCTAGCGGGAGGGCCGGGAGCGGGGAGCTGTTTTTT
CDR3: CTSSQDPSGRAGSGELFF

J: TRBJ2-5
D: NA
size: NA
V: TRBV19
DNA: TGTGCCAGTAGTATCAGTGGGACAAAACAAGAGACCCAGTACTTC
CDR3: CASSISGTKQETQYF

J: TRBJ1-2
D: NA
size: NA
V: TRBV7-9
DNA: TGTGCCAGCAGACAAAGGGACGGGGGTGGCTACACCTTC
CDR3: CASRQRDGGGYTF

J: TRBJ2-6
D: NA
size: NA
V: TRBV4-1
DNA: TGCGCCAGCAGCCAAGATGACTACTCTGGGGCCAACGTCCTGACTTTC
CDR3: CASSQDDYSGANVLTF

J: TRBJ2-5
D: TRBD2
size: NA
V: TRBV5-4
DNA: TGTGCCAGCAGCTTGGGGGGCGGGAGGTTGGAGACCCAGTACTTC
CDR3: CASSLGGGRLETQYF

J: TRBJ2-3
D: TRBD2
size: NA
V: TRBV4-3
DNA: TGCGCCAGCAGCCCCTCAGGCGGGGGAGGGACAGATACGCAGTATTTT
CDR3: CASSPSGGGGTDTQYF

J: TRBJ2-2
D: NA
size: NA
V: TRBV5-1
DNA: TGCGCCAGCAGCGGTCAGGGGGGACGCACCGGGGAGCTGTTTTTT
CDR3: CASSGQGGRTGELFF

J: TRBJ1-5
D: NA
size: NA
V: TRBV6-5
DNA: TGTGCCAGCAGTTATAAGGGGGGCAATCAGCCCCAGCATTTT
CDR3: CASSYKGGNQPQHF

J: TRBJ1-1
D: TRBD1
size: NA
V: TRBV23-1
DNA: TGCGCCAGCAGAGACAGGGAGAACACTGAAGCTTTCTTT
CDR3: CASRDRENTEAFF

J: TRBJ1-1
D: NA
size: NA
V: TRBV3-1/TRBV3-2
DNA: TGTGCCAGCAGCCAAGCGGGTGGTTTCTCTGAAGCTTTCTTT
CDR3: CASSQAGGFSEAFF

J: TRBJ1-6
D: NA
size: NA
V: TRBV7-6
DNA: TGTGCCAGCAGCTCCCAAACGGGGGATTCACCCCTCCACTTT
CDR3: CASSSQTGDSPLHF

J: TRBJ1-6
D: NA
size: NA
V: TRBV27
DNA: TGTGCCAGCAGTTTAGTAATGGCCCCGAATTCACCCCTCCACTTT
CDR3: CASSLVMAPNSPLHF

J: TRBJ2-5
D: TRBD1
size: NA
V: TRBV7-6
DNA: TGTGCCAGCAGCTTCCGAACGGCCACGGACAGGCGAGAGACCCAGTACTTC
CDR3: CASSFRTATDRRETQYF

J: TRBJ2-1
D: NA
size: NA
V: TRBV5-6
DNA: TGTGCCAGCAGCTCGATAGCGAAATCAGGCAGAGATGAGCAGTTCTTC
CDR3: CASSSIAKSGRDEQFF

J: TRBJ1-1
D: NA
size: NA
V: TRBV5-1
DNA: TGCGCCAGCAGCTGGACTACTTTGTCGGAAGCTTTCTTT
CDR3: CASSWTTLSEAFF

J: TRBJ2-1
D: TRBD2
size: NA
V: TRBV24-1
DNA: TGTGCCACCAGTGATTTTACGGGTAGCGGGAGCGATGAGCAGTTCTTC
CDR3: CATSDFTGSGSDEQFF

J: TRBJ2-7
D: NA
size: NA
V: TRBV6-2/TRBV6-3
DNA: TGTGCCAGCAGCCCTACCGTCGCAGGTGGTCGCTCCTGGGAGCAGTACTTC
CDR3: CASSPTVAGGRSWEQYF

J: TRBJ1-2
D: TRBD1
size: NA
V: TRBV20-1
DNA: TGCAGTGCGGGAGACAGGGGTGGCTACACCTTC
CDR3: CSAGDRGGYTF

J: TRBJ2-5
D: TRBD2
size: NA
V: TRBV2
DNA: TGTGCCAGCAGTGAACTACTAGCGGGAGAGACCCAGTACTTC
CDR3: CASSELLAGETQYF

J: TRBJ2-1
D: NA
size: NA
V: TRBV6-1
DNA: TGTGCCAGCAGTGAGGGGTGGGGACTTTTAAGGTACAATGAGCAGTTCTTC
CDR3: CASSEGWGLLRYNEQFF

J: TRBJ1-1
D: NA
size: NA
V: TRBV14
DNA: TGTGCCAGCAGCCAAACTACAAACACTGAAGCTTTCTTT
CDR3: CASSQTTNTEAFF

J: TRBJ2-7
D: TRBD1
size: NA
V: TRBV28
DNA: TGTGCCAGCAGTCTCAGACAGGGCCCCTACGAGCAGTACTTC
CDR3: CASSLRQGPYEQYF

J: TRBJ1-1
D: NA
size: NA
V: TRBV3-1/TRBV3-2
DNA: TGTGCCAGCAGCCTCACCGGGACACAGAACACTGAAGCTTTCTTT
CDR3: CASSLTGTQNTEAFF

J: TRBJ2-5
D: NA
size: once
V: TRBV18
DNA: TGTGCCAGCTCACCGGAGTCGCAACACGTAGACCAAGAGACCCAGTACTTC
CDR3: CASSPESQHVDQETQYF

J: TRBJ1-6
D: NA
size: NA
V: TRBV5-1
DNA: TGCGCCAGCAGCTATGGACAGACACCCCTCCACTTT
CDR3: CASSYGQTPLHF

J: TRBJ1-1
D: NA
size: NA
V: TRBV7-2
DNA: TGTGCCAGCAGCAAAAGCGGGGGTAGTACTGAAGCTTTCTTT
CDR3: CASSKSGGSTEAFF

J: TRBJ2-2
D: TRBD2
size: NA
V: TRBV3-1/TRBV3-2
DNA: TGTGCCAGCCACGAGGCGGGGGGCAGGGGGGAGCTGTTTTTT
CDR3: CASHEAGGRGELFF

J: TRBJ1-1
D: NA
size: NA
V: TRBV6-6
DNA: TGTGCCAGCAGTTACTCTAGTGAGAACACTGAAGCTTTCTTT
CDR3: CASSYSSENTEAFF